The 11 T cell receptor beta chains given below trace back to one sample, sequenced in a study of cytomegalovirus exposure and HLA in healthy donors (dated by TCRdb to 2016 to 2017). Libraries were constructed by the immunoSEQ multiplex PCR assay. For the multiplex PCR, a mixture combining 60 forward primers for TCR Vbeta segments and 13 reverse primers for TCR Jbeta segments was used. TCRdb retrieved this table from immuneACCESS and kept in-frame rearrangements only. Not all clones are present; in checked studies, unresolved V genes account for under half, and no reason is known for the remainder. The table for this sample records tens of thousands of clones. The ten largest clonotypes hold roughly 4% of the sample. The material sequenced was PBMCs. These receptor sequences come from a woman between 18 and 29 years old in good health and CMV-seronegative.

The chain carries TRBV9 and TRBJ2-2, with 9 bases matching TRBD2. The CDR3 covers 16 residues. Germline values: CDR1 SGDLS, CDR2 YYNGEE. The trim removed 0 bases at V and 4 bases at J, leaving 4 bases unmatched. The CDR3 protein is CASSVVEAGGTGELFF. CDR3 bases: TGTGCCAGCAGCGTAGTGGAAGCGGGAGGCACCGGGGAGCTGTTTTTT.

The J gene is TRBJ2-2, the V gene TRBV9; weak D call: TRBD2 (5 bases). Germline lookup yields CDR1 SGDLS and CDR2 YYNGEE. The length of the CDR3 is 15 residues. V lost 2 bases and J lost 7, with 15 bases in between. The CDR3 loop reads CASSVSGEMGGELFF. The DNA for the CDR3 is TGTGCCAGCAGCGTTTCCGGGGAGATGGGCGGGGAGCTGTTTTTT.

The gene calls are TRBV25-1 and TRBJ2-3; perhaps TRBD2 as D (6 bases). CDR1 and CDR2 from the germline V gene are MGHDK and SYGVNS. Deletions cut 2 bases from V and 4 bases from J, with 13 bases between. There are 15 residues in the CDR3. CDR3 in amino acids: CASSEAGLKADTQYF. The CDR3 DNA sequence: TGTGCCAGCAGTGAAGCCGGACTAAAGGCAGATACGCAGTATTTT.

This CDR3 reads CASSFPTPQETQYF. Written as DNA, the CDR3 is TGTGCCAGCAGTTTCCCGACACCCCAAGAGACCCAGTACTTC. The chain has TRBV6-6 and TRBJ2-5; D gene unclear. Germline CDR1 and CDR2: MNHNY and SVGAGI (reference sequence). The CDR3 sequence is 14 residues long. Deletions cut 4 bases from V and 1 base from J, with 10 bases between.

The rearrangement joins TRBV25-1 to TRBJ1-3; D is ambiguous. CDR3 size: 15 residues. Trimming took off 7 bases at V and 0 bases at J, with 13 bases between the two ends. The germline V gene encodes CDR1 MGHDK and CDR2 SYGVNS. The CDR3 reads CASTSGLHSGNTIYF. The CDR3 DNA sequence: TGTGCCAGCACCTCCGGACTGCACTCTGGAAACACCATATATTTT.

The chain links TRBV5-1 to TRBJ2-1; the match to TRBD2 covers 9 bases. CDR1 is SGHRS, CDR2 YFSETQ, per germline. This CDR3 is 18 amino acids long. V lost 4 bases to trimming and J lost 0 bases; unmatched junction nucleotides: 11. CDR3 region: CASSPRVSGGSSYNEQFF. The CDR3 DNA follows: TGCGCCAGCAGCCCTAGAGTTAGCGGGGGAAGCTCCTACAATGAGCAGTTCTTC.

The CDR3 sequence is CASSRGQGANNEQFF. CDR3 coding DNA: TGTGCCAGCTCGCGTGGACAGGGGGCAAACAATGAGCAGTTCTTC. The chain carries TRBV18 and TRBJ2-1, with 11 nucleotides matching TRBD1. J lost 5 bases, V lost 6 bases, and 6 bases had no gene match. The CDR3 is made up of 15 amino acids. Germline V gives CDR1 KGHSH, CDR2 LQKENI.

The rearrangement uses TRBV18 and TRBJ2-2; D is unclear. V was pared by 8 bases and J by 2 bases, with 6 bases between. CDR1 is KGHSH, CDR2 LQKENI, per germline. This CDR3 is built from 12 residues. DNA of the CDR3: TGTGCCAGCCTAATTAACACCGGGGAGCTGTTTTTT. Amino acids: CASLINTGELFF.

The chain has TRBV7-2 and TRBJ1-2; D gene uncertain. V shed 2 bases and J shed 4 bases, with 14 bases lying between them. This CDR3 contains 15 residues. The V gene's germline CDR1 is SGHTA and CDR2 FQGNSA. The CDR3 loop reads CASSLLAGGGYGYTF. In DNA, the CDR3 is TGTGCCAGCAGCTTATTGGCGGGAGGTGGCTATGGCTACACCTTC.

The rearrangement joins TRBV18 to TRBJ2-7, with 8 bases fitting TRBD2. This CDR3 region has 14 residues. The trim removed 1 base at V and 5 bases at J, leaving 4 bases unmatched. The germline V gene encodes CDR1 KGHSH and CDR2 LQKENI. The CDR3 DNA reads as TGTGCCAGCTCACCACGCGGGGGGCGAGACGAGCAGTACTTC. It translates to CASSPRGGRDEQYF.

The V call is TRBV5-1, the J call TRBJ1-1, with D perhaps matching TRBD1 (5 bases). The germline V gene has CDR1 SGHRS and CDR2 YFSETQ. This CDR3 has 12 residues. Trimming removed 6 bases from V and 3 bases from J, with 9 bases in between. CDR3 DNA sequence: TGCGCCAGCACCCGGGGGGACACTGAAGCTTTCTTT. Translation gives CASTRGDTEAFF.